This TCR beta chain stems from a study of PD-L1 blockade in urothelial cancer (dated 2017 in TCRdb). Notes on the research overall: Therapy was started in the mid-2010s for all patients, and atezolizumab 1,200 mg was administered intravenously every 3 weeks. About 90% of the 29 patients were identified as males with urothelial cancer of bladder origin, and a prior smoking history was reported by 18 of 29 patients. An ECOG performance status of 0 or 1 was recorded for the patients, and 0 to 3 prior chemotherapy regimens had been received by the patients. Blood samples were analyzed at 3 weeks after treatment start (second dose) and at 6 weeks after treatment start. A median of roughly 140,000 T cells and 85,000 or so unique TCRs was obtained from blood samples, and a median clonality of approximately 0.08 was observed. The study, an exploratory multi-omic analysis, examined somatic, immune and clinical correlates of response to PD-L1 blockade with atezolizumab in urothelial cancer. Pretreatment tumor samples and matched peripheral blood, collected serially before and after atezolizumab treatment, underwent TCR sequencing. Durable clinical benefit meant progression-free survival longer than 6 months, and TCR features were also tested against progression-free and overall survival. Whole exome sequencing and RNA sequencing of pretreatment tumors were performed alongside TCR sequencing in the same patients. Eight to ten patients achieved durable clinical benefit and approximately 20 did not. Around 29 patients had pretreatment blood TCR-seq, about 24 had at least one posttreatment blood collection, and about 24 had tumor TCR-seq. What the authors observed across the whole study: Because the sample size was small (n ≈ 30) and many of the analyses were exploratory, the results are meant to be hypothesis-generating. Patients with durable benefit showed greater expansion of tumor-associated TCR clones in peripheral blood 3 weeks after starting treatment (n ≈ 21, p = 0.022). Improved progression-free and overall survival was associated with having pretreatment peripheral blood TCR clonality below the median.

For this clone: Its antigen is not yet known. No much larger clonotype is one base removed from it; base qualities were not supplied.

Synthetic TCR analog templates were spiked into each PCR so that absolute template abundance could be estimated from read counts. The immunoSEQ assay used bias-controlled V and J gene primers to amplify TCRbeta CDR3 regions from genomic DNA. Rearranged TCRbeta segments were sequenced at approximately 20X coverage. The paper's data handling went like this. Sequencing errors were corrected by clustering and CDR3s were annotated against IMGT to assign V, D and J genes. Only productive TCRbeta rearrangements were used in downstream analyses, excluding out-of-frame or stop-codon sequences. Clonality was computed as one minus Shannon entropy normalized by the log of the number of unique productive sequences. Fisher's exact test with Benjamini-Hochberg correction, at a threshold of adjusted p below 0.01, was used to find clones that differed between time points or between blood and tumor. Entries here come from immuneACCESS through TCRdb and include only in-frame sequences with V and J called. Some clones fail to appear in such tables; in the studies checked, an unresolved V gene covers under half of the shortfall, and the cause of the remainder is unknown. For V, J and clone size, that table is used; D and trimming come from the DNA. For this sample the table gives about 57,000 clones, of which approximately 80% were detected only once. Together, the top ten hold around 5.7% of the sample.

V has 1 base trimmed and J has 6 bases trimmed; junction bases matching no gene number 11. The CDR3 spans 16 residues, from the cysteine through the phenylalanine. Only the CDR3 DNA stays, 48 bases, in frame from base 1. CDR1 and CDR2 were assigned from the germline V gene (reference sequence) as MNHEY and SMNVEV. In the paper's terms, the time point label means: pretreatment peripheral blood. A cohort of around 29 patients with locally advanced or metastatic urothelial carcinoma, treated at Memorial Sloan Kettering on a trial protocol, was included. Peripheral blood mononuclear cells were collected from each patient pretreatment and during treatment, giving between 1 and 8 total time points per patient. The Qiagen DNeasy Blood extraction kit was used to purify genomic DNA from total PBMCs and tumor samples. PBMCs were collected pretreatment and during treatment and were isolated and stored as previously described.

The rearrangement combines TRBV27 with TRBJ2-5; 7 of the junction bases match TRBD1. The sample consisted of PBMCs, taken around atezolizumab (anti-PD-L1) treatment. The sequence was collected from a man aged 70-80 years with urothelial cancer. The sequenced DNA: TGTGCCAGCAGTTTATTTTCGACAGGGAGCGTGAAGACCCAGTACTTC. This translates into CASSLFSTGSVKTQYF.